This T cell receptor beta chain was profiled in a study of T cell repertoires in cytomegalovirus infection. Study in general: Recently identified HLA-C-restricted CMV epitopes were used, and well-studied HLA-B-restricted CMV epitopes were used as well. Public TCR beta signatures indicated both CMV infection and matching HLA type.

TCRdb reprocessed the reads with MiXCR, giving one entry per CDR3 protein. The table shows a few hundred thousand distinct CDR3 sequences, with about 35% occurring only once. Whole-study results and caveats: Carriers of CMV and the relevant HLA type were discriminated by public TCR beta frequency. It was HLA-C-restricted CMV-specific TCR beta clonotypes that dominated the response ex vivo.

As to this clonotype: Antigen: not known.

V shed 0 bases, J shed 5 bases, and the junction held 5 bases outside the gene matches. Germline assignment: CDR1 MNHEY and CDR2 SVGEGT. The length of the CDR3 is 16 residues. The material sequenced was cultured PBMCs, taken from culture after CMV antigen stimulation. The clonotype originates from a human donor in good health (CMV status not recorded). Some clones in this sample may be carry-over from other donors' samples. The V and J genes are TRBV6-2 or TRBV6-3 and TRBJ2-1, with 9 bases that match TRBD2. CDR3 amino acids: CASSYSGLAFNNEQFF. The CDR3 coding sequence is TGTGCCAGCAGTTACTCCGGACTAGCGTTTAACAATGAGCAGTTCTTC.